This record covers a single T cell receptor (beta chain). The antigen remains unidentified. At the DNA level, this CDR3 is encoded by other sequences in the same sample as well. The data originate from a study of T cell repertoires in ileal Crohn's disease. This table comes from immunoSEQ multiplex PCR, and its TCRdb copy is limited to in-frame clones, with some not included. The table lists about 31,000 clones, around 80% of them singletons, with around 5.5% in the top ten. Study findings and constraints: Mucosal expansions were suggested to be mainly CD8 T cells. Compared with non-smokers, active smokers at surgery showed more clonal expansions.

V was pared by 2 bases and J by 12 bases, with 3 bases of the junction left unmatched. CDR1 is SNHLY and CDR2 is FYNNEI in the germline V gene. The CDR3 length is 12 residues. The specimen was ileal tissue. The V call is TRBV2, the J call TRBJ2-1; 8 bases fit TRBD2. This receptor was identified in an adult with Crohn's disease. CDR3 region: CASSELAGPQFF. CDR3 DNA: TGTGCCAGCAGTGAACTAGCGGGTCCGCAGTTCTTC.